This is a list of T cell receptor beta chains from one sample in a study of blood T cell repertoires in COVID-19. Sequencing was performed with immunoSEQ multiplex PCR; in TCRdb, only in-frame clones are kept and a portion is missing. The sample holds roughly 200,000 clones, around three quarters seen once. Sequencing used peripheral blood. The receptor source for this set is a man in his 70s with active or convalescent COVID-19. CDR3s include the opening cysteine and the closing phenylalanine or tryptophan.

v_call: TRBV2; j_call: TRBJ1-1; cdr3_aa: CASSNSMPTEAFF
v_call: TRBV20-1; j_call: TRBJ2-3; cdr3_aa: CSASPAGADTQYF
v_call: TRBV10-1; j_call: TRBJ1-2; cdr3_aa: CASSESRQGGGYTF
v_call: TRBV5-1; j_call: TRBJ2-1; cdr3_aa: CASSLEPSGINNEQFF
v_call: TRBV4-2; j_call: TRBJ1-3; cdr3_aa: CASSQETGSGNTIYF
v_call: TRBV10-3; j_call: TRBJ1-1; cdr3_aa: CAIRRAGGTEAFF
v_call: TRBV18; j_call: TRBJ1-2; cdr3_aa: CASSPDQDQGGHF
v_call: TRBV11-2; j_call: TRBJ2-7; cdr3_aa: CASSLAGEYKQYF
v_call: TRBV7-7; j_call: TRBJ2-5; cdr3_aa: CASSLGSGGQETQYF
v_call: TRBV6-5; j_call: TRBJ1-2; cdr3_aa: CASSYTGQGYNYGYTF
v_call: TRBV2; j_call: TRBJ2-3; cdr3_aa: CASSEVGLAGDNTDTQYF
v_call: TRBV12-3/TRBV12-4; j_call: TRBJ1-2; cdr3_aa: CASSFLSGGYTF
v_call: TRBV21-1; j_call: TRBJ1-6; cdr3_aa: CASTPGQETPLHF
v_call: TRBV13; j_call: TRBJ1-1; cdr3_aa: CASSRGGGNTEAFF
v_call: TRBV9; j_call: TRBJ2-3; cdr3_aa: CASSPWGGSTDTQYF
v_call: TRBV29-1; j_call: TRBJ2-1; cdr3_aa: CSVGTGLSSYNEQFF
v_call: TRBV7-9; j_call: TRBJ2-1; cdr3_aa: CASSPGLAGVISGEQFF
v_call: TRBV30; j_call: TRBJ1-3; cdr3_aa: CAWSPGAGNTIYF
v_call: TRBV6-5; j_call: TRBJ2-5; cdr3_aa: CASSSEQGAWETQYF
v_call: TRBV5-6; j_call: TRBJ1-5; cdr3_aa: CASSLRGSGGGQPQHF
v_call: TRBV11-2; j_call: TRBJ1-2; cdr3_aa: CASSPDRVRGYTF
v_call: TRBV11-2; j_call: TRBJ2-7; cdr3_aa: CASSSNTGAHEQYF
v_call: TRBV14; j_call: TRBJ1-1; cdr3_aa: CASSQVDSTEAFF
v_call: TRBV30; j_call: TRBJ1-1; cdr3_aa: CAWSGDRAITEAFF
v_call: TRBV18; j_call: TRBJ2-1; cdr3_aa: CASSPLPLSSYNEQFF
v_call: TRBV3-1/TRBV3-2; j_call: TRBJ2-1; cdr3_aa: CASSEPPAGYNEQFF
v_call: TRBV2; j_call: TRBJ1-1; cdr3_aa: CASSEAGGPEAFF
v_call: TRBV7-7; j_call: TRBJ2-5; cdr3_aa: CASSPFGGRQETQYF
v_call: TRBV10-1; j_call: TRBJ2-3; cdr3_aa: CASSNSGSSDTQYF
v_call: TRBV29-1; j_call: TRBJ2-1; cdr3_aa: CSVGLAGGPLINEQFF
v_call: TRBV20-1; j_call: TRBJ2-3; cdr3_aa: CSAIKVPRQYF
v_call: TRBV6-5; j_call: TRBJ1-2; cdr3_aa: CASTPLDRGYGYTF
v_call: TRBV6-5; j_call: TRBJ1-2; cdr3_aa: CASIVRGAGYGYTF
v_call: TRBV5-8; j_call: TRBJ2-5; cdr3_aa: CASSSGTGAQETQYF
v_call: TRBV5-1; j_call: TRBJ2-3; cdr3_aa: CASSPGSGGSTDTQYF
v_call: TRBV3-1/TRBV3-2; j_call: TRBJ2-7; cdr3_aa: CASSHVPTRLYHEQYF
v_call: TRBV10-2; j_call: TRBJ1-1; cdr3_aa: CASSAGGAGAFF
v_call: TRBV2; j_call: TRBJ1-2; cdr3_aa: CASSEGQNYGYTF
v_call: TRBV4-3; j_call: TRBJ2-5; cdr3_aa: CASSPGDRDQETQYF
v_call: TRBV7-9; j_call: TRBJ1-3; cdr3_aa: CASSAYWTSGNTIYF
v_call: TRBV27; j_call: TRBJ2-5; cdr3_aa: CASSQREQETQYF
v_call: TRBV6-5; j_call: TRBJ1-2; cdr3_aa: CASSYSPGTDYGYTF
v_call: TRBV4-3; j_call: TRBJ1-2; cdr3_aa: CASSQDQGRAVGYGYTF
v_call: TRBV6-5; j_call: TRBJ1-2; cdr3_aa: CASSKGASANYGYTF
v_call: TRBV2; j_call: TRBJ1-2; cdr3_aa: CASSESDYGYTF
v_call: TRBV5-4; j_call: TRBJ2-3; cdr3_aa: CASSPRTGETDTQYF
v_call: TRBV7-9; j_call: TRBJ2-1; cdr3_aa: CASSSELTSGGAGNEQFF
v_call: TRBV2; j_call: TRBJ2-2; cdr3_aa: CASRPELATGELFF
v_call: TRBV30; j_call: TRBJ2-3; cdr3_aa: CAWTLGLGGTQYF
v_call: TRBV5-1; j_call: TRBJ2-5; cdr3_aa: CASSSGTGTPETQYF